This T cell receptor beta chain was identified during a study of T cell responses to AZD1222 COVID-19 vaccine. This table comes from immunoSEQ multiplex PCR, and its TCRdb copy is limited to in-frame clones, with some not included. The sample consists of approximately 210,000 clones, around 94% of them appearing once. General study results and limits: Regions left unmutated in variants are reportedly the target of nearly half of spike-specific TCRs. Repertoires were obtained solely post-peak T cell response. Spike regions recognized by vaccine-associated CD4 TCRs spanned the protein, led by 160-218 and 743-854. It should be noted that donors were predominantly white British and more often female, and clonal diversity was possibly underestimated.

Regarding this clone: The antigen remains undetermined.

J gave up 4 bases and V 4 bases, and 12 bases lay outside the gene matches. CDR1 is MNHEY and CDR2 is SMNVEV in the germline V gene (reference sequence). The CDR3 has 16 amino acids. The chain combines TRBV27 with TRBJ2-5; 7 bases are a match to TRBD2. Specimen: peripheral blood, collected 28 days after the second dose of the MenACWY control vaccine. The TCR originated in an adult who received the MenACWY meningococcal vaccine as a control. The CDR3 DNA reads TGTGCCAGCAGTTCCCTGACCGCGGGAGAGGTAGAGACCCAGTACTTC. It translates to CASSSLTAGEVETQYF.